The 21 T cell receptor beta chains below were found in one sample sequenced in a study of control samples from healthy donors and cancer patients. Measured with immunoSEQ multiplex PCR; TCRdb has only the in-frame clones, and not every one. The table lists around 110,000 clones, about 88% of them singletons. The specimen was blood. The receptors were sampled from a woman aged 70 to 79 in good health.

J is TRBJ1-1 and V is TRBV10-3, with D hard to call. This CDR3 has 13 residues. Trimming stripped 3 bases from V and 0 bases from J, with 5 bases between. Germline CDR1 is ENHRY and CDR2 is SYGVKD. CDR3 region: CAISDGMNTEAFF. The CDR3, as DNA: TGTGCCATCAGTGATGGGATGAACACTGAAGCTTTCTTT.

J is TRBJ1-4 and V is TRBV5-6; D gene uncertain. The CDR3 spans 15 residues. Trimming took 0 bases from V and 3 from J, leaving 9 bases between them. Germline CDR1 SGHDT, CDR2 YYEEEE. CDR3 in DNA: TGTGCCAGCAGCTTGGAAAGGACTTCTAATGAAAAACTGTTTTTT. Encoded protein: CASSLERTSNEKLFF.

V is TRBV5-6 and J is TRBJ1-2; D unclear. Trimming removed 0 bases from V and 6 bases from J, with 9 bases in between. The CDR3 runs 13 residues. Germline assignment: CDR1 SGHDT and CDR2 YYEEEE. The CDR3 DNA is TGTGCCAGCAGCTTGGACAGAGCGAATGGCTACACCTTC. Translation: CASSLDRANGYTF.

The chain couples TRBV6-5 to TRBJ2-7, with D unclear. V was trimmed by 6 bases and J by 3 bases, leaving 15 bases between them. Germline V gives CDR1 MNHEY, CDR2 SVGAGI. This CDR3 spans 14 amino acids. CDR3 nucleotides: TGTGCCAGCAGCGACTGGGGTCGCCGCTACGAGCAGTACTTC. It translates to CASSDWGRRYEQYF.

This chain connects TRBV5-6 to TRBJ1-2; a weak D match, TRBD1 (5 bases). CDR1 and CDR2 from the germline V gene are SGHDT and YYEEEE. The CDR3 is 14 residues long. Trimming stripped 3 bases from V and 4 bases from J, with 13 bases between. CDR3 region: CASSWSGGGYGYTF. The DNA for the CDR3 is TGTGCCAGCAGCTGGTCGGGGGGAGGCTATGGCTACACCTTC.

The chain combines TRBV18 with TRBJ1-5; tentative D call: TRBD1 (5 bases). This CDR3 is 13 amino acids long. The V end was cut by 2 bases, the J end by 5 bases, with 7 bases between. Germline loops: CDR1 KGHSH, CDR2 LQKENI. CDR3 region: CASSPGGDQPQHF. CDR3 in DNA: TGTGCCAGCTCACCAGGGGGGGATCAGCCCCAGCATTTT.

The V gene is TRBV6-2 or TRBV6-3, the J gene TRBJ2-2, with 9 bases aligning to TRBD2. CDR3 size: 15 residues. The germline V gene encodes CDR1 MNHEY and CDR2 SVGEGT. The J segment lost 7 bases and the V segment lost 5 bases, leaving 8 bases of the junction unmatched. The CDR3 protein is CASSSGGSVIGELFF. CDR3 sequence (DNA): TGTGCCAGCAGTAGCGGGGGGTCTGTAATCGGGGAGCTGTTTTTT.

A note on this clone: Germline is not matched at one junction end, which may reflect a read error. The chain employs TRBV6-5 and TRBJ1-4; 8 positions agree with TRBD1. CDR3 size: 15 residues. CDR1 MNHEY and CDR2 SVGAGI come from the germline V gene. This chain's CDR3 is CASTYRGGKNEKLFF. The CDR3 DNA reads as TGTGCCAGCACTTACAGGGGGGGGAAGAATGAAAAACTGTTTTTT.

The chain recombines TRBV12-3 or TRBV12-4 with TRBJ1-2; possibly TRBD1 for D (5 bases). This CDR3 is 13 amino acids long. V gave up 3 bases and J gave up 6 bases, with 11 bases separating them. CDR3 DNA sequence: TGTGCCAGCAGTTTGTTGCAGGGACATGGCTACACCTTC. Protein product: CASSLLQGHGYTF.

This clone came up once. J is TRBJ2-3 and V is TRBV4-2; D possibly uses TRBD1 or TRBD2 (6 bases each). This CDR3 has 18 residues. The germline V gene has CDR1 LGHNA and CDR2 YNFKEQ. The ends were cut back, 0 bases at V and 2 bases at J, with 18 bases in the middle. CDR3 in amino acids: CASSQDIRGHRNTDTQYF. The CDR3 coding sequence is TGTGCCAGCAGCCAAGACATCCGGGGGCACCGAAACACAGATACGCAGTATTTT.

The J gene is TRBJ1-1, the V gene TRBV7-8; D unclear. CDR1 and CDR2 (germline): SGHVS, FQNEAQ. With 1 base removed from V and 3 bases from J, the gap between germline ends came to 3 bases. The CDR3 is 12 amino acids. CDR3 in amino acids: CASSLGYTEAFF. As DNA, the CDR3 is TGTGCCAGCAGCTTAGGGTACACTGAAGCTTTCTTT.

The rearrangement uses TRBV27 and TRBJ1-5; no definite D call. The CDR3 runs to 16 residues. Germline CDR1 MNHEY, CDR2 SMNVEV (reference sequence). V gave up 2 bases and J gave up 3 bases, with 14 bases separating them. CDR3 coding DNA: TGTGCCAGCAGTTTAGAGCCGCCCTGGACCAATCAGCCCCAGCATTTT. Its translation: CASSLEPPWTNQPQHF.

V is TRBV6-5 and J is TRBJ2-1; weak D call: TRBD2 (7 bases). Trimming cost V 7 bases and J 4 bases, with 17 bases left between them. The CDR3 runs to 15 residues. CDR1 MNHEY and CDR2 SVGAGI come from the germline V gene. CDR3 loop: CASIFSRGAYNEQFF. The CDR3 coding sequence is TGTGCCAGCATTTTTAGCCGGGGGGCTTACAATGAGCAGTTCTTC.

The chain uses TRBV19 and TRBJ1-6, with D maybe TRBD1 (5 bases). Germline V lookup: CDR1 LNHDA, CDR2 SQIVND (reference sequence). The CDR3 covers 15 residues. Trimming removed 6 bases at V and 3 bases at J, with 12 bases between. The CDR3 protein is CASRLGADYNSPLHF. The CDR3 coding sequence is TGTGCCAGTAGGCTCGGGGCAGACTATAATTCACCCCTCCACTTT. Complete variable domain (other parts from reference TRBV19 and TRBJ1-6): DGGITQSPKYLFRKEGQNVTLSCEQNLNHDAMYWYRQDPGQGLRLIYYSQIVNDFQKGDIAEGYSVSREKKESFPLTVTSAQKNPTAFYLCASRLGADYNSPLHFGNGTRLTVT.

In its sample, this clone was seen a few times. The CDR3 nucleotides read TGTGCCAGCAGCTTATCGGCTAGCGGGGGCCCTTCCTACGAGCAGTACTTC. Translated: CASSLSASGGPSYEQYF. The chain uses TRBV7-9 and TRBJ2-7, with 10 nucleotides matching TRBD2. This CDR3 spans 17 amino acids. V lost 2 bases and J lost 1; bases outside the gene matches: 8. Germline CDR1 reads SEHNR; CDR2 reads FQNEAQ (reference sequence).

The rearrangement uses TRBV7-3 and TRBJ1-4; D uncertain. Germline lookup yields CDR1 SGHTA and CDR2 FQGTGA. The length of the CDR3 is 15 residues. V lost 0 bases and J lost 4, with 9 bases in between. CDR3 sequence: CASSLTGRSNEKLFF. Written as DNA, the CDR3 is TGTGCCAGCAGCTTAACGGGCAGAAGTAATGAAAAACTGTTTTTT.

The CDR3 DNA reads as TGCGCCAGCAGCCAGCACCTAATGCAAGGGGGGGCCACCGGGGAGCTGTTTTTT. This translates into CASSQHLMQGGATGELFF. The chain is built from TRBV4-3 and TRBJ2-2; perhaps TRBD2 as D (7 bases). Germline assignment: CDR1 LGHNA and CDR2 YSLEER. Trimming shortened V by 3 bases and J by 4 bases, and 21 bases separated the two germline ends. The CDR3 runs to 18 residues.

The chain links TRBV11-1 to TRBJ1-6; no definite D call. The CDR3 extends over 13 amino acids. CDR1 and CDR2 from the germline V gene are SGHAT and FQDESV (reference sequence). V was trimmed by 2 bases and J by 10 bases, leaving 9 bases between them. CDR3 coding DNA: TGTGCCAGCAGCTTACACACGGGGTCACCCCTCCACTTT. Its protein is CASSLHTGSPLHF.

This clone was observed a single time. This chain connects TRBV6-1 to TRBJ1-5; possibly TRBD1 for D (5 bases). The CDR3 runs to 15 residues. Per germline, CDR1 MNHNS and CDR2 SASEGT. V lost 0 bases, J lost 9 bases, and 15 bases lay in between. For the CDR3, the DNA is TGTGCCAGCAGTGAAGCGGGTGGCAGGGTTGGGCCCCAGCATTTT. It specifies CASSEAGGRVGPQHF.

The chain combines TRBV10-3 with TRBJ1-6; TRBD1 aligns across 9 bases. CDR3 length equals 16 residues. In germline, CDR1 is ENHRY, CDR2 SYGVKD. V lost 4 bases and J lost 7; bases outside the gene matches: 8. CDR3 loop: CAISARPGTGNSPLHF. The CDR3 DNA reads as TGTGCCATCAGTGCCCGCCCCGGGACAGGGAATTCACCCCTCCACTTT.

This clone is a singleton in its sample. The chain employs TRBV18 and TRBJ1-6; D uncertain. Trimming removed 3 bases at V and 7 bases at J, with 4 bases between. CDR1 and CDR2 from the germline V gene are KGHSH and LQKENI. The CDR3 covers 12 residues. The CDR3 loop reads CASSPGNSPLHF. The CDR3 DNA is TGTGCCAGCTCACCCGGAAATTCACCCCTCCACTTT.